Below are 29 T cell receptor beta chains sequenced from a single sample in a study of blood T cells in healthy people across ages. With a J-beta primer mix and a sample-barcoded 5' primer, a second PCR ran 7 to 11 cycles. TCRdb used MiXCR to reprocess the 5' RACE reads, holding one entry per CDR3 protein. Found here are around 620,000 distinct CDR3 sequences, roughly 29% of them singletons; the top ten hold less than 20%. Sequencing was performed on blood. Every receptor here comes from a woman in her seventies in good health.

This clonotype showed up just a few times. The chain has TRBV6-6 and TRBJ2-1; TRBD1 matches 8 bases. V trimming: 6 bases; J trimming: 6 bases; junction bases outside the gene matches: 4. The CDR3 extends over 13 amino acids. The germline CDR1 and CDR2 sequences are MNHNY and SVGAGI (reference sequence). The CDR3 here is CASRTTGVNEQFF. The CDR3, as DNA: TGTGCCAGCAGAACGACAGGGGTCAATGAGCAGTTCTTC.

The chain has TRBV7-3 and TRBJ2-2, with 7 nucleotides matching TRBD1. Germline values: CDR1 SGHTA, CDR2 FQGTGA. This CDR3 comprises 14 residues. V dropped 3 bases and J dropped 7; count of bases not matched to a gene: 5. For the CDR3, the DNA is TGTGCCAGCAGCTTGACAGGGATGGACGGGGAGCTGTTTTTT. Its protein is CASSLTGMDGELFF.

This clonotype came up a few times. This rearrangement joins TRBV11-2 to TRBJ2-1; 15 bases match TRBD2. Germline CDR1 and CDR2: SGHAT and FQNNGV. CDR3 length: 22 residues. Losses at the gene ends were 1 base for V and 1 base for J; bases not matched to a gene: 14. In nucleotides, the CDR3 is TGTGCCAGCAGCTTAGTAGGGCACTCGGGACTAGCGGGGGGCCTTTCCTACAATGAGCAGTTCTTC. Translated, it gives CASSLVGHSGLAGGLSYNEQFF.

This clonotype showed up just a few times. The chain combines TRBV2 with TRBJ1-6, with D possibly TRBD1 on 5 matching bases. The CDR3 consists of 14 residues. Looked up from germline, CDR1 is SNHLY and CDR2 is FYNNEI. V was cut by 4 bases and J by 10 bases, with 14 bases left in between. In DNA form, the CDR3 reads TGTGCCAGCAGTGGATGGACTGGGGGGTCACCCCTCCACTTT. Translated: CASSGWTGGSPLHF.

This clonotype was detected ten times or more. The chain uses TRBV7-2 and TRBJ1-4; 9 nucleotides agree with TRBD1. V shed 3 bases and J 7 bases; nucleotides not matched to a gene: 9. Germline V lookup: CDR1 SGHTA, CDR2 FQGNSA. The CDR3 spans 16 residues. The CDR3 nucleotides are TGTGCCAGCAGCTTTAGAGGACAGGGGTCGGGTGAAAAACTGTTTTTT. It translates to CASSFRGQGSGEKLFF.

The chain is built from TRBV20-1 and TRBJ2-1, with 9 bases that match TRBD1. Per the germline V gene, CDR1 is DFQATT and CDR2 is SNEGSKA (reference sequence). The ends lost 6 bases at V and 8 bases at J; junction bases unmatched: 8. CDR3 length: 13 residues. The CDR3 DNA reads TGCAGTGCGGAGGACAGGGGCCCTCATGAGCAGTTCTTC. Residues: CSAEDRGPHEQFF.

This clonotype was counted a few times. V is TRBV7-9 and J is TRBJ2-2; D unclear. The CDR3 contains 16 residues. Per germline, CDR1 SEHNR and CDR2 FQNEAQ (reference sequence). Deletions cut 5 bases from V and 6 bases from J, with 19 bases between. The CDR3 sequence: CASSPPRSAVSGELFF. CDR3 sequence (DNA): TGTGCCAGCAGCCCGCCGAGGTCGGCGGTATCCGGGGAGCTGTTTTTT.

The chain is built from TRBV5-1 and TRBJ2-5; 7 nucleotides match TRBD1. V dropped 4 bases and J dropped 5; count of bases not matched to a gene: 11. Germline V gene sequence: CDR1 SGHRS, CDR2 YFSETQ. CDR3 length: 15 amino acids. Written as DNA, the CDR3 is TGCGCCAGCAGCCGTACCGACAGGGAATTGGAGACCCAGTACTTC. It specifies CASSRTDRELETQYF.

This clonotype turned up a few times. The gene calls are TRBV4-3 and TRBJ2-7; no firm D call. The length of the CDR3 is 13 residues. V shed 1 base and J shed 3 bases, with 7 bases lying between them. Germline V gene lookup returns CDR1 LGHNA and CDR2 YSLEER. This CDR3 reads CASSQAHDYEQYF. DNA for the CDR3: TGCGCCAGCAGCCAAGCACACGACTACGAGCAGTACTTC.

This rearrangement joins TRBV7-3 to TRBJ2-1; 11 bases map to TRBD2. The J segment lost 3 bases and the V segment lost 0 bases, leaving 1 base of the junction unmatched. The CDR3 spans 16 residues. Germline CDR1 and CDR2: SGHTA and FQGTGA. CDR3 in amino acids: CASSLTSGGGYNEQFF. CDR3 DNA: TGTGCCAGCAGCTTAACTAGCGGGGGGGGCTACAATGAGCAGTTCTTC.

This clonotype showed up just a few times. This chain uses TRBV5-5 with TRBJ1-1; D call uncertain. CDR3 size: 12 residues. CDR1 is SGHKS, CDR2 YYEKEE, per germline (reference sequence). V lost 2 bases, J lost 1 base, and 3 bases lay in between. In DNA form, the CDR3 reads TGTGCCAGCAGCTTTTGGAACACTGAAGCTTTCTTT. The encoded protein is CASSFWNTEAFF.

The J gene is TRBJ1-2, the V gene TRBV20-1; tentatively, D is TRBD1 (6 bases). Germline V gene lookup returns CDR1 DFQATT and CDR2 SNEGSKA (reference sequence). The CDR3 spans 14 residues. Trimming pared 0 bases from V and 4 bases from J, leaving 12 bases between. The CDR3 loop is CSARDGGGSYGYTF. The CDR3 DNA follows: TGCAGTGCTAGAGATGGAGGGGGAAGCTATGGCTACACCTTC.

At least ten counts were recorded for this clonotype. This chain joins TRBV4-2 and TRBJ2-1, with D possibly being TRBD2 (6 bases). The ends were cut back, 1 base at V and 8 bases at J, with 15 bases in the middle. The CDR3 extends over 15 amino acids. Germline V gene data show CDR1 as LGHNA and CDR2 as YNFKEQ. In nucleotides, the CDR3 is TGTGCCAGCAGCCAAGTTGTACTAGCAGGCGATGAGCAGTTCTTC. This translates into CASSQVVLAGDEQFF.

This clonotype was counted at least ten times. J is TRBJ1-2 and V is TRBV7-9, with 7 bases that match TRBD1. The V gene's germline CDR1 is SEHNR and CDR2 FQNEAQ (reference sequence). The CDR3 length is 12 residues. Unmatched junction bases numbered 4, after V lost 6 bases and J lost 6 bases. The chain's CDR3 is CASSPTGDGYTF. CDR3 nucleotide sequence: TGTGCCAGCAGTCCAACAGGGGATGGCTACACCTTC.

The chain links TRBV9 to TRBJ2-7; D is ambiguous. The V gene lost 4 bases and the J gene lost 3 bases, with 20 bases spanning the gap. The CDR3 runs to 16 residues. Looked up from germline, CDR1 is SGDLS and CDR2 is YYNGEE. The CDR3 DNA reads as TGTGCCAGCAGCCCCCGACTGGACGTTTCCCTCTACGAGCAGTACTTC. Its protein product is CASSPRLDVSLYEQYF.

In nucleotides, the CDR3 is TGTGCCAGCAGTTTCCTGCTCGGTTCCGGAGGGGAGACCCAGTACTTC. It translates to CASSFLLGSGGETQYF. This chain links TRBV28 with TRBJ2-5; weak D call: TRBD2 (6 bases). This CDR3 is built from 16 residues. Trimming removed 3 bases at V and 5 bases at J, with 19 bases between. The germline V gene encodes CDR1 MDHEN and CDR2 SYDVKM.

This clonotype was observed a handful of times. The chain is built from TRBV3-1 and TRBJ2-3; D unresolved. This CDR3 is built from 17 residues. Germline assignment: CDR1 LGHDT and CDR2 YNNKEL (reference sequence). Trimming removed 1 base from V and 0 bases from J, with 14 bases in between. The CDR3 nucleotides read TGTGCCAGCAGCCAAGTTGGGCGACCGGCTAGCACAGATACGCAGTATTTT. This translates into CASSQVGRPASTDTQYF.

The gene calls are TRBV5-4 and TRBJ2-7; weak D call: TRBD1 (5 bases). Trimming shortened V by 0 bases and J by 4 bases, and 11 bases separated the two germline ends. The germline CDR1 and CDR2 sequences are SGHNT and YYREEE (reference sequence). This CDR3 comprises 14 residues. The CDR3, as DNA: TGTGCCAGCAGCTTGGGACCAGGGAAGTACGAGCAGTACTTC. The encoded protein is CASSLGPGKYEQYF.

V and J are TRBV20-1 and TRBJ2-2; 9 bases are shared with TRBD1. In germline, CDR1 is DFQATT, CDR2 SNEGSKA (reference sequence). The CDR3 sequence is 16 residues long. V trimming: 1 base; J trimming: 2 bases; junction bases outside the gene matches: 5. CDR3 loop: CSARAVGQGNTGELFF. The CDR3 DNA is TGCAGTGCTAGAGCAGTGGGACAGGGAAACACCGGGGAGCTGTTTTTT.

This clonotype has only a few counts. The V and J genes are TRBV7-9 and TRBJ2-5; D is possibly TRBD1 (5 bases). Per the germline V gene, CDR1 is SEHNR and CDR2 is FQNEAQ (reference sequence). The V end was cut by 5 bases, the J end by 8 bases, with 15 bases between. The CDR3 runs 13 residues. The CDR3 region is CASSPRLQGTQYF. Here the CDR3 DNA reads TGTGCCAGCAGCCCAAGACTCCAGGGCACCCAGTACTTC.

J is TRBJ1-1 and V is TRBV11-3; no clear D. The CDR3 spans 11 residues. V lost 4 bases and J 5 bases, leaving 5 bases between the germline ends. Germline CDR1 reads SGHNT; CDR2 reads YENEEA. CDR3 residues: CASSSETEAFF. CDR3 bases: TGTGCCAGCAGCTCAGAGACTGAAGCTTTCTTT.

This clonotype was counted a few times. CDR3 amino acids: CASSKVNKTGSYEQYF. The CDR3 nucleotides read TGTGCCAGCAGCAAAGTTAATAAGACGGGCTCCTACGAGCAGTACTTC. This rearrangement joins TRBV21-1 to TRBJ2-7. TRBV21-1 is given as a pseudogene. The CDR3 spans 16 residues.

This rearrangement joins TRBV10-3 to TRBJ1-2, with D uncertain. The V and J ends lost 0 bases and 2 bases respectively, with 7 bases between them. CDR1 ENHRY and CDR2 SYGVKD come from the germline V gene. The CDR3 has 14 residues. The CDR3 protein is CAISESQDNYGYTF. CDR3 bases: TGTGCCATCAGTGAGTCTCAGGACAACTATGGCTACACCTTC.

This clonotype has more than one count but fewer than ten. The CDR3 DNA reads TGTGCCAGCAGTCGCCGCTCGGGTGTTGGGGGGGCAAACGAGCAGTACTTC. Translation: CASSRRSGVGGANEQYF. The chain combines TRBV7-2 with TRBJ2-7; maybe TRBD2 (7 bases). Germline CDR1 reads SGHTA; CDR2 reads FQGNSA. This CDR3 comprises 17 residues. V shed 6 bases and J shed 5 bases, with 26 bases lying between them.

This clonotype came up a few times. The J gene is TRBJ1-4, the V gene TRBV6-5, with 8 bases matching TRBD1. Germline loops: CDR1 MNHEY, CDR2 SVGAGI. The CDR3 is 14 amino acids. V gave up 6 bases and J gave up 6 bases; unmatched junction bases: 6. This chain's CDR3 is CASRRTGLDEKLFF. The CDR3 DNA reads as TGTGCCAGCAGGCGGACAGGGTTGGATGAAAAACTGTTTTTT.

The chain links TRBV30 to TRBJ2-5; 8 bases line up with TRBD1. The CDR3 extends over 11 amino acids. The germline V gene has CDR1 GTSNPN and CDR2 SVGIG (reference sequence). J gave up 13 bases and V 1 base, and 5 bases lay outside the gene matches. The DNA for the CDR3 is TGTGCCTGGAGTGCGGGACAGGTTCTGTACTTC. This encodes CAWSAGQVLYF.

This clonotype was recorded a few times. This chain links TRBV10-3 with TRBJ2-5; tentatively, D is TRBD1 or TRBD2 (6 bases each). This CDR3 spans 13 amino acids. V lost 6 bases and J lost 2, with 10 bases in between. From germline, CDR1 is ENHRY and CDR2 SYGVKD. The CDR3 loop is CAISEGGQETQYF. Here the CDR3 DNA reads TGTGCCATCAGCGAGGGGGGTCAAGAGACCCAGTACTTC.

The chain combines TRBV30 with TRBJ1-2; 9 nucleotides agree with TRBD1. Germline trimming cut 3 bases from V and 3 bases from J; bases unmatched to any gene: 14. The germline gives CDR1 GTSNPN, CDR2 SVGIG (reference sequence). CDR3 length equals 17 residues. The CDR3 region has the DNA TGTGCCTGGAGCAACGGGACAGGGTGGAAATACCACTATGGCTACACCTTC. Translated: CAWSNGTGWKYHYGYTF.

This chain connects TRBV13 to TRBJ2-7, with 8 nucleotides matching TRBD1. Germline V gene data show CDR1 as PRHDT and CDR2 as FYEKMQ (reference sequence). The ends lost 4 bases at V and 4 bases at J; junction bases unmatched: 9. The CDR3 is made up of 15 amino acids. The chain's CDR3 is CASSYRQGARYEQYF. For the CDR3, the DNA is TGTGCCAGCAGCTATCGGCAGGGGGCTCGTTACGAGCAGTACTTC.